This T cell receptor (beta chain) came from a study of cytomegalovirus exposure and HLA in healthy donors. Primers for the PCR totalled 60 Vbeta and 13 Jbeta. Measured with immunoSEQ multiplex PCR; TCRdb has only the in-frame clones, and not every one. The sample carries 210,000 or so clones, around 84% recorded once. This clone showed up just once. Germline V gene lookup returns CDR1 SGHRS and CDR2 YFSETQ. V was clipped by 2 bases and J by 2 bases, with 8 bases between them. This CDR3 comprises 13 residues. V is TRBV5-1 and J is TRBJ2-7; perhaps TRBD1 as D (6 bases). Specimen: PBMCs. The TCR was taken from a girl aged 2 to 9 in good health and CMV-seronegative. CDR3 loop: CASSFAGAYEQYF. The CDR3 nucleotides are TGCGCCAGCAGCTTCGCAGGGGCCTACGAGCAGTACTTC.